This T cell receptor beta chain was sequenced in a study of blood T cell repertoires in COVID-19. Study-level information: Sites across the United States, Italy and Spain contributed samples from acute and convalescent COVID-19. The analysed material was cDNA or gDNA that came from T cells, B-cell-depleted T cells, or PBMCs.

The CDR3 totals 15 residues. Looked up from germline, CDR1 is SGHDN and CDR2 is FVKESK. V was clipped by 4 bases and J by 5 bases; unmatched bases: 7. This clone was found once. Authors' analysis steps: Nucleated cell number was recorded as an estimate derived from reference gene primer amplification. Sequencing used immunoSEQ multiplex PCR; TCRdb keeps in-frame clones, though not all of them. D and trimming were read from the DNA, whereas the V and J calls and clone size are those reported in that table. The sample carries over 120,000 clones, roughly 86% recorded once. Sequenced: peripheral blood. The chain links TRBV14 to TRBJ2-5; 10 bases are a match to TRBD1. The receptor comes from a man between 70 and 80 years old with acute or convalescent COVID-19. For the CDR3, the DNA is TGTGCCAGCAGCCCGCGGACAGGGGGTCAGGAGACCCAGTACTTC. The encoded protein is CASSPRTGGQETQYF.